This T cell receptor (beta chain) was identified during a study of T cell repertoires in cytomegalovirus infection. About this clonotype itself: Its antigen is undetermined.

TCRdb reprocessed the reads with MiXCR, giving one entry per CDR3 protein. The profile covers fewer than 1,000,000 distinct CDR3 sequences, with around 30% appearing a single time and around 15% taken by the ten largest. CDR1 MNHNY and CDR2 SVGAGI come from the germline V gene (reference sequence). Trimming took 8 bases from V and 0 from J, leaving 17 bases between them. This CDR3 spans 16 amino acids. The sequence came from a human donor in good health (CMV status not recorded). Some clones in this sample may be carry-over from other donors' samples. This specimen was cultured CD8+ T cells from PBMCs, taken from culture after CMV antigen stimulation. The chain uses TRBV6-6 and TRBJ1-3, with D perhaps matching TRBD1 (5 bases). The CDR3 coding sequence is TGTGCCAGCGGTGGACCCAGGGCTCTCTCTGGAAACACCATATATTTT. Amino acids: CASGGPRALSGNTIYF.